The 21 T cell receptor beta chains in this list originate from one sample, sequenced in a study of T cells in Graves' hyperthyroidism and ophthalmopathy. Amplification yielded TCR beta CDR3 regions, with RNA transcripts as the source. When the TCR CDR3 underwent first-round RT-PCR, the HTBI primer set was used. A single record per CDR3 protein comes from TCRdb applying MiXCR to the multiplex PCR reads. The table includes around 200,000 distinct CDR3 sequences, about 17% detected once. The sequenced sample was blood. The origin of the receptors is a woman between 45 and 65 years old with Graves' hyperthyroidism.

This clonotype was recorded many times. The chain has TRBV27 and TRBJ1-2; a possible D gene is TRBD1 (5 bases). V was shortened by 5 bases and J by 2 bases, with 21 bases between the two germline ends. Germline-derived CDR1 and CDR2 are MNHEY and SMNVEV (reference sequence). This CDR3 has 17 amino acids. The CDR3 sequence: CASSPILGGTGNYGYTF. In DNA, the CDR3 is TGTGCCAGCAGTCCGATCTTGGGTGGGACTGGGAACTATGGCTACACCTTC.

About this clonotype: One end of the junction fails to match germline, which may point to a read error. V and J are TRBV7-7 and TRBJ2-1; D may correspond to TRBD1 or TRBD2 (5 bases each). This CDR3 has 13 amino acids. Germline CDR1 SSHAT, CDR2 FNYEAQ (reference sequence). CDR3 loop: CASSLGVVDEQFF. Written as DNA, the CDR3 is TGTGCTAGCAGCCTGGGGGTTGTCGATGAGCAGTTCTTC.

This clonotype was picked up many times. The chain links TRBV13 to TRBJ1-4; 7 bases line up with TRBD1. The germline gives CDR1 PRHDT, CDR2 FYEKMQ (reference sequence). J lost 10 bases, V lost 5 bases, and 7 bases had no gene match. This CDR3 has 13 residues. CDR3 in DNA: TGTGCCAGCAGCAAAAGGGGGCTGCTAAAACTGTTTTTT. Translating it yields CASSKRGLLKLFF.

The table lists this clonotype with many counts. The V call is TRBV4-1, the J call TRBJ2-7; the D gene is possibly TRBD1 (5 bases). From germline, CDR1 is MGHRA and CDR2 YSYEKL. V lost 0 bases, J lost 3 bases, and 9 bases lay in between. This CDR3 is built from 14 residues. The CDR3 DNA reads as TGCGCCAGCAGCCAAGACAGGGCTTACTACGAGCAGTACTTC. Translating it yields CASSQDRAYYEQYF.

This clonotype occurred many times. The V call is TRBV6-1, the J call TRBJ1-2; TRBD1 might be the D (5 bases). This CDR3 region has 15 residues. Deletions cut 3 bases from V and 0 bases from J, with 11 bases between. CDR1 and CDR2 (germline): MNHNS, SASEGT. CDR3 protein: CASSDRDRANYGYTF. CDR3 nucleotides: TGTGCCAGCAGTGACAGGGATAGAGCTAACTATGGCTACACCTTC.

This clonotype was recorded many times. The CDR3 nucleotides read TGCGCCAGCAGCTTGTCGGCAGGGCAAGAGACCCAGTACTTC. It codes for CASSLSAGQETQYF. The chain combines TRBV5-1 with TRBJ2-5; D might be TRBD1 (5 bases). Germline V gives CDR1 SGHRS, CDR2 YFSETQ. The CDR3 covers 14 residues. Trimming took 1 base from V and 2 from J, leaving 9 bases between them.

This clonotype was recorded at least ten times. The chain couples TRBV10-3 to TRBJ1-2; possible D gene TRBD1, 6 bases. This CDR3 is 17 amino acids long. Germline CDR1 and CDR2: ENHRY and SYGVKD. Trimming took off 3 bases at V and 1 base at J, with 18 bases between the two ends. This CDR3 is CAISDSDSDMYNYGYTF. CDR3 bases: TGTGCCATCAGTGACTCGGACAGCGACATGTATAACTATGGCTACACCTTC.

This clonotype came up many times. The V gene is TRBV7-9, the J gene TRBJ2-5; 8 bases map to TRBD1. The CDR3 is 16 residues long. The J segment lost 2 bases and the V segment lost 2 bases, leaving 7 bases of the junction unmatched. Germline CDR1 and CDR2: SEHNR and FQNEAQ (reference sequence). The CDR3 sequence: CASSLTPRGLQETQYF. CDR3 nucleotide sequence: TGTGCCAGCAGCTTAACACCCAGGGGGCTTCAAGAGACCCAGTACTTC.

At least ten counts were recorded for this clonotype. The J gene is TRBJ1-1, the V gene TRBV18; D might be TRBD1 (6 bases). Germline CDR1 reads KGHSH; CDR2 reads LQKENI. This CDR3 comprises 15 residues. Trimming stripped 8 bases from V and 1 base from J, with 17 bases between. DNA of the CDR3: TGTGCCAGCGCACAGGGAGGAAAGGGGAACACTGAAGCTTTCTTT. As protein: CASAQGGKGNTEAFF.

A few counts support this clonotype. DNA of the CDR3: TGTGCCAGCAGTTTAATGGGGTCCCCATTAGGAGCTTTCTTT. Protein: CASSLMGSPLGAFF. The J gene is TRBJ1-1, the V gene TRBV27; no firm D call. Germline CDR1 and CDR2: MNHEY and SMNVEV (reference sequence). The ends were cut back, 2 bases at V and 10 bases at J, with 17 bases in the middle. The CDR3 extends over 14 amino acids.

CDR3 amino acids: CASSLVGRGTDTQYF. The CDR3 nucleotides read TGCGCCAGCAGCTTGGTGGGACGGGGCACAGATACGCAGTATTTT. The J gene is TRBJ2-3, the V gene TRBV5-1; D may correspond to TRBD1 or TRBD2 (5 bases each). CDR3 length: 15 residues. V gave up 0 bases and J gave up 1 base, with 9 bases separating them. Per germline, CDR1 SGHRS and CDR2 YFSETQ.

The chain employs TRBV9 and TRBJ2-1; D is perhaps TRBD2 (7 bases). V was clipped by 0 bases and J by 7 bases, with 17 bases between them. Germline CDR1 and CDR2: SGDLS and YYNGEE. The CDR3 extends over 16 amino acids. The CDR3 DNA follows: TGTGCCAGCAGCGTAGGGCGGGGGAGGGACACGAATGAGCAGTTCTTC. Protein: CASSVGRGRDTNEQFF.

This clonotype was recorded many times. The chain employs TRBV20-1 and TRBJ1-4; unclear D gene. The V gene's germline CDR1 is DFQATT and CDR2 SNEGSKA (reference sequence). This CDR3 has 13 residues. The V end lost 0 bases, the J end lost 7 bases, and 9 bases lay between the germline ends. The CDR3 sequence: CSARDPWGEKLFF. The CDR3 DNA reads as TGCAGTGCTAGAGATCCCTGGGGTGAAAAACTGTTTTTT.

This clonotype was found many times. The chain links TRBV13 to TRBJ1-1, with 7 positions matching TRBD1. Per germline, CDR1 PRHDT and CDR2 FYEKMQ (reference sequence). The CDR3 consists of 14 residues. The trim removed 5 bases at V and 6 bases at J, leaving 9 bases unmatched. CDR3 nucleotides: TGTGCCAGCAGCCCCCCGGACAGGCCCGCTGAAGCTTTCTTT. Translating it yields CASSPPDRPAEAFF.

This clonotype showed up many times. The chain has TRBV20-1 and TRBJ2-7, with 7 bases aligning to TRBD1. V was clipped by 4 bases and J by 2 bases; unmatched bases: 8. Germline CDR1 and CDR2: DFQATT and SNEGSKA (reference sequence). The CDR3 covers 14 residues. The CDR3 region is CSATTDRVPYEQYF. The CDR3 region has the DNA TGCAGTGCTACTACCGACAGGGTCCCCTACGAGCAGTACTTC.

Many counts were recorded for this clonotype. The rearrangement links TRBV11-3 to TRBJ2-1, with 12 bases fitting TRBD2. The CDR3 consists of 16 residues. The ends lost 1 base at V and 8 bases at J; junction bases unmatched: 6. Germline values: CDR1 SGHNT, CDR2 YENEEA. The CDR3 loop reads CASSLASLAGGHEQFF. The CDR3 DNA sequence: TGTGCCAGCAGCTTAGCGTCACTAGCGGGGGGACATGAGCAGTTCTTC.

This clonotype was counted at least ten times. The CDR3 sequence is CASSYTSANTEAFF. DNA for the CDR3: TGTGCCAGCAGCTATACCTCCGCTAACACTGAAGCTTTCTTT. The rearrangement uses TRBV2 and TRBJ1-1; no firm D call. Looked up from germline, CDR1 is SNHLY and CDR2 is FYNNEI. Trimming removed 6 bases at V and 2 bases at J, with 13 bases between. This CDR3 contains 14 residues.

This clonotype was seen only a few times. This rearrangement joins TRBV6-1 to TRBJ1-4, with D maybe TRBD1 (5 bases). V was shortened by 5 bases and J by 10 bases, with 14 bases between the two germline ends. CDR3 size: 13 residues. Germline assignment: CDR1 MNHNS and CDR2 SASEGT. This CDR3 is CASSRQGAGKLFF. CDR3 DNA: TGTGCCAGCAGTCGTCAGGGTGCGGGAAAACTGTTTTTT.

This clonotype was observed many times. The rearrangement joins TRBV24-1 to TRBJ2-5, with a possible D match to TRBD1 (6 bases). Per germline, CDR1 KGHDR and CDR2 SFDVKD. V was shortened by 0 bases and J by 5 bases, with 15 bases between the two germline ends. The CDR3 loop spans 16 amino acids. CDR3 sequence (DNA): TGTGCCACCAGTGATTTGGACAGGTTGGGCGGTGAGACCCAGTACTTC. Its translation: CATSDLDRLGGETQYF.

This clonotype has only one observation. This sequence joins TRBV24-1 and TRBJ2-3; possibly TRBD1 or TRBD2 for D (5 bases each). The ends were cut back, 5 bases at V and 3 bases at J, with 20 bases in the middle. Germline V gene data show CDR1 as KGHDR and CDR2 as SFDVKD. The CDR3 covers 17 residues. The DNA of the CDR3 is TGTGCCACCAGTGCCACAACCTGGGACGAGCAAACAGATACGCAGTATTTT. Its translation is CATSATTWDEQTDTQYF.

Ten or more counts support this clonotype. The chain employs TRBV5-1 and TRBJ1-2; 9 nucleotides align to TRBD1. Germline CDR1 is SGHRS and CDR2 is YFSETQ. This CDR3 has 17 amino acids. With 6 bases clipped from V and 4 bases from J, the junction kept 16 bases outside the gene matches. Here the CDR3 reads CASTEGDAGQGPYGYTF. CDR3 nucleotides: TGCGCCAGCACCGAGGGAGATGCGGGACAGGGCCCCTATGGCTACACCTTC.